One and the same sample provided the 10 T cell receptor beta chains below, sequenced in a study of cytomegalovirus exposure and HLA in healthy donors. The PCR ran on 60 Vbeta and 13 Jbeta primers. Clones were read by immunoSEQ multiplex PCR, and TCRdb kept only the in-frame ones, dropping some. Its listing shows around 88,000 clones. The material sequenced was PBMCs. These receptors were obtained from a girl aged 5 to 17 in good health and CMV-seropositive.

The chain couples TRBV7-2 to TRBJ1-2; D not resolved. Trimming left V 5 bases short and J 5 bases short, with 9 bases between. Germline lookup yields CDR1 SGHTA and CDR2 FQGNSA. CDR3 length equals 12 residues. In DNA form, the CDR3 reads TGTGCCAGCAGCCCTCAGTCTTATGGCTACACCTTC. Translated, it gives CASSPQSYGYTF. The whole variable domain, filled in from reference TRBV7-2 and TRBJ1-2, reads GAGVSQSPSNKVTEKGKDVELRCDPISGHTALYWYRQSLGQGLEFLIYFQGNSAPDKSGLPSDRFSAERTGGSVSTLTIQRTQQEDSAVYLCASSPQSYGYTFGSGTRLTVV.

The V gene is TRBV6-1, the J gene TRBJ1-5, with TRBD1 identical over 7 bases. The CDR3 has 11 amino acids. The V gene's germline CDR1 is MNHNS and CDR2 SASEGT. V shed 9 bases, J shed 12 bases, and the junction held 8 bases outside the gene matches. CDR3 nucleotide sequence: TGTGCCAGTACCTCCCGGGACAGCCAGCATTTT. Translating gives CASTSRDSQHF.

The chain has TRBV5-6 and TRBJ2-2; 12 bases are shared with TRBD1. The CDR3 has 16 residues. V gave up 3 bases and J gave up 3 bases; unmatched junction bases: 3. The germline V gene encodes CDR1 SGHDT and CDR2 YYEEEE. The CDR3 nucleotides read TGTGCCAGCAGCTCCGGGACAGGGGGCTACACCGGGGAGCTGTTTTTT. This sequence encodes CASSSGTGGYTGELFF. Supplemented by reference TRBV5-6 and TRBJ2-2, the full variable domain reads DAGVTQSPTHLIKTRGQQVTLRCSPKSGHDTVSWYQQALGQGPQFIFQYYEEEERQRGNFPDRFSGHQFPNYSSELNVNALLLGDSALYLCASSSGTGGYTGELFFGEGSRLTVL.

CDR3 DNA: TGCGCCAGCAGCCAAGGCACGCTAGCGGGGCGCGGGGAGACCCAGTACTTC. This translates into CASSQGTLAGRGETQYF. The genes are TRBV4-1 and TRBJ2-5, with 9 bases lining up with TRBD2. V shed 1 base and J 5 bases; nucleotides not matched to a gene: 11. Germline V gives CDR1 MGHRA, CDR2 YSYEKL. This CDR3 spans 17 amino acids.

V and J are TRBV6-5 and TRBJ1-3; 7 bases fit TRBD1. The CDR3 length is 12 residues. J gave up 8 bases and V 6 bases, and 4 bases lay outside the gene matches. Germline CDR1 is MNHEY and CDR2 is SVGAGI. CDR3 region: CASSSGQYTIYF. The CDR3 DNA reads TGTGCCAGCAGCTCGGGACAGTACACCATATATTTT.

The genes are TRBV25-1 and TRBJ2-2; the D is unclear. From germline, CDR1 is MGHDK and CDR2 SYGVNS. CDR3 length: 12 residues. The V and J ends lost 3 bases and 6 bases respectively, with 5 bases between them. CDR3: CASSDRAGELFF. For the CDR3, the DNA is TGTGCCAGCAGTGACCGGGCCGGGGAGCTGTTTTTT.

The chain uses TRBV2 and TRBJ1-2; D gene unclear. CDR1 and CDR2 (germline): SNHLY, FYNNEI. V lost 1 base and J 6 bases, leaving 6 bases between the germline ends. This CDR3 region has 12 residues. Here the CDR3 DNA reads TGTGCCAGCAGTGAAGGGCAGAATGGCTACACCTTC. Its translation: CASSEGQNGYTF.

V is TRBV28 and J is TRBJ2-2; 9 bases are shared with TRBD1. CDR1 and CDR2 from the germline V gene are MDHEN and SYDVKM. J lost 3 bases, V lost 8 bases, and 7 bases had no gene match. The CDR3 is 15 residues long. The CDR3 reads CASGGGQGHTGELFF. Here the CDR3 DNA reads TGTGCCAGCGGAGGAGGACAGGGGCACACCGGGGAGCTGTTTTTT. The entire variable domain, with the rest obtained from reference TRBV28 and TRBJ2-2, is as follows: DVKVTQSSRYLVKRTGEKVFLECVQDMDHENMFWYRQDPGLGLRLIYFSYDVKMKEKGDIPEGYSVSREKKERFSLILESASTNQTSMYLCASGGGQGHTGELFFGEGSRLTVL.

The J gene is TRBJ1-5, the V gene TRBV28; D might be TRBD1 (6 bases). The CDR3 loop spans 15 amino acids. The V gene lost 5 bases and the J gene lost 2 bases, with 13 bases spanning the gap. Germline CDR1 MDHEN, CDR2 SYDVKM. The CDR3 spells CASSQDRPGNQPQHF. The DNA for the CDR3 is TGTGCCAGCAGTCAAGACAGGCCTGGCAATCAGCCCCAGCATTTT.

The chain joins TRBV7-2 to TRBJ1-1; D gene ambiguous. V was cut by 0 bases and J by 5 bases, with 7 bases left in between. The CDR3 has 13 residues. The germline V gene encodes CDR1 SGHTA and CDR2 FQGNSA. DNA of the CDR3: TGTGCCAGCAGCTTAGCCACGGGGACTGAAGCTTTCTTT. Protein product: CASSLATGTEAFF.